This note documents a single TCR beta chain sequence. No antigen is known for it. No base qualities exist here, and no much larger clone lies one base off it. Ficoll-Paque density gradient centrifugation was used to isolate PBMCs. This entry comes from a study of T-cell memory formation after mild COVID-19 (dated by TCRdb to the early 2020s). Regarding the complete study: Most TCR sequence clusters were specific to one of the two donors. T-cell clones expanding and contracting after mild COVID-19 in a couple of donors were tracked by longitudinal TCRalpha and TCRbeta repertoire sequencing. The cohort comprised two young, previously healthy adult volunteers, one female and one male. Overall study results and their limits: The second-wave clones that peaked on day 37 were not confirmed to be SARS-CoV-2 specific. Balanced CD4/CD8 phenotypes were observed for clones contracting from day 15 to 85, whereas a bias towards CD4+ was observed for a second wave of clones expanding from day 15 to 37. The study covered only a couple of mild cases, and larger cohorts including severe cases with pre-infection samples were considered necessary. Contracting CD4+ clones turned up mainly in the CM and EM memory subsets, whereas EMRA was where CD8+ clones were enriched. Some responding clones were detected in pre-infection memory, which suggested that pre-existing cross-reactive memory T cells had joined the SARS-CoV-2 response.

These reads were obtained on an Illumina NovaSeq 6000. TCRalpha and TCRbeta cDNA libraries were constructed by 5'RACE with constant-segment primers, with sample barcodes and unique molecular identifiers being introduced. Trizol reagent was used to extract RNA from every sample. Libraries were amplified in two PCR steps, with a second sample barcode and Illumina TruSeq adapters added in the second step. Sequencing of libraries was performed on an Illumina NovaSeq with 2 x 150 bp paired-end reads. The published analysis was carried out like this. Demultiplexing of reads and collapsing into UMI-guided consensus sequences were performed with migec v1.2.7. Using mixcr v2.1.11, the UMI consensuses were aligned to TRA and TRB V and J templates and assembled into clonotypes. A clonotype was counted as expanded or contracted only when both edgeR and NoisET called the clonotype significant, with the noise models trained on biological replicates. For edgeR calls, the thresholds were a false discovery rate-adjusted p below 0.01 and a log2 fold-change of 1. As an exploratory analysis of dynamics, max-normalized trajectories of the 1000 most abundant clonotypes were examined by PCA with hierarchical clustering. Each responding clone was given a CD4 or CD8 phenotype based on the CD4+ and CD8+ repertoires, which had been sequenced separately. The raw public data were reprocessed by TCRdb itself: fastp quality trimming at Q25, MiXCR clonotype calling, in-frame beta chains only. Under each unique CDR3 protein, matching rows form one entry showing the most common genes and DNA. V and J calls and clone size were set by TCRdb, not the authors. The sample contains 400,000 to 500,000 distinct CDR3 sequences, 24% of them found a single time. Together, the top ten hold around 8.7% of the sample.

Per the germline V gene, SQVTM is the CDR1 and ANQGSEA is the CDR2. V ends up 7 bases short and J 4 bases short, with an unmatched junction base count of 10. Measured from the cysteine to the phenylalanine, the CDR3 is 14 residues long. Of all the DNA, just the CDR3 is kept, 42 bases in frame from base 1. The sequence came from an adult woman who had mild COVID-19 (a few samples of this study predate the infection). The sample titles of this study are shuffled in the database, so cell type and time point are left out; the donor was told from shared clones. The chain joins TRBV29-1 to TRBJ2-1; a stretch of 7 junction bases matches TRBD1. The sample taken for sequencing was PBMCs or a T cell subset sorted from them (not recorded which). The CDR3 here reads CSGSGTETYNEQFF. The nucleotide sequence is TGCAGCGGCTCCGGGACAGAGACATACAATGAGCAGTTCTTC.